The 20 T cell receptor beta chains reported below all come from one sample, sequenced in a study of CD8+ T cells in alopecia areata. Sequencing relied on a cDNA template that was reverse transcribed from extracted RNA. Data came from immunoSEQ multiplex PCR; TCRdb stores just in-frame clones and leaves some out. The table lists some 110,000 clones, with no singletons. The sample was lesional skin. These receptors all stem from a C3H/HeJ mouse with alopecia areata. Mouse MHC haplotype: H2-k.

Turning to this clone: Mouse names are used for the genes. The read halts 4 residues ahead of the CDR3 end, with the missing end drawn from the germline J gene. The chain links TRBV16 to TRBJ1-1; tentative D call: TRBD1 (6 bases). Germline V lookup: CDR1 SGHSA, CDR2 FRNQAP. CDR3 length: 12 residues. The CDR3 protein is CASSFGQTEVFF. The covered CDR3 bases are TGTGCAAGCAGCTTTGGACAGACA.

To note about this clone: TCRdb's protein sequence differs at residue 11 from the translated DNA; the protein presented here follows the DNA. Mouse gene names apply. The read terminates 3 residues before the CDR3 end, so the remaining end is supplied by the germline J gene. The J gene is TRBJ1-3, the V gene TRBV19; D unclear. The CDR3 has 14 amino acids. V was trimmed by 2 bases and J by 1 base, leaving 7 bases between them. Germline V gene sequence: CDR1 FNHDT, CDR2 SITEND (reference sequence). This CDR3 is CASSMTTSGNTLYF. The CDR3 DNA, read in part, is TGTGCCAGCAGTATGACGACATCTGGAAATACG.

This clone was seen more than once but under ten times. Gene names and germline refer to mouse. The CDR3 sequence: CASGDAKTEKDTQYF. The part of the CDR3 DNA that was read is TGTGCCAGCGGTGATGCAAAGACAGAAAAAGAC. The chain recombines TRBV13-2 with TRBJ2-5, with D possibly being TRBD1 (5 bases). The CDR3 end lies 4 residues beyond the end of the read and is filled in from the germline J gene. This CDR3 contains 15 residues. In germline, CDR1 is NNHNN, CDR2 SYGAGS (reference sequence).

About this clone: Gene names follow the mouse nomenclature. The CDR3 goes on 4 residues after the read ends, and that part is filled in from the germline J gene. The chain recombines TRBV19 with TRBJ2-1; 10 positions agree with TRBD1. This CDR3 contains 15 residues. J was trimmed by 5 bases and V by 1 base; bases with no gene match: 3. In germline, CDR1 is FNHDT, CDR2 SITEND (reference sequence). Incomplete CDR3 DNA: TGTGCCAGCAGTATATTAGGACAGGGGGATGCT. It codes for CASSILGQGDA. The whole CDR3 is CASSILGQGDAEQFF.

This clone turned up a few times. Gene names are mouse gene names. The read terminates 4 residues ahead of where the CDR3 ends, so the germline J gene completes it. The rearrangement uses TRBV19 and TRBJ1-1, with 9 bases aligning to TRBD1. Germline V gives CDR1 FNHDT, CDR2 SITEND (reference sequence). CDR3 length: 14 residues. Here the CDR3 reads CASSMTQGAGEVFF. The DNA read from the CDR3 is TGTGCCAGCAGTATGACACAGGGGGCCGGA.

Comment on this clone: The genes and germline here are from mouse. The CDR3 end is not reached by the read, which stops 4 residues before it; the germline J gene fills it in. The V gene is TRBV13-3, the J gene TRBJ2-2; 12 nucleotides match TRBD1. CDR1 and CDR2 from the germline V gene are NNHDY and SYVADS. Losses at the gene ends were 4 bases for V and 3 bases for J; bases not matched to a gene: 13. The CDR3 is 19 residues long. This chain's CDR3 is CASSPLRDRGRRDTGQLYF. Incomplete CDR3 DNA: TGTGCCAGCAGTCCTCTCCGGGACAGGGGGCGCAGAGACACCGGG.

Of note for this clone: The genes and germline here are from mouse. The DNA ends 4 residues before the CDR3 does, and the rest of the CDR3 is filled in from the germline J gene. The V gene is TRBV13-3, the J gene TRBJ2-3; D not certain. Trimming removed 2 bases from V and 0 bases from J, with 10 bases in between. This CDR3 is built from 15 residues. Germline V lookup: CDR1 NNHDY, CDR2 SYVADS. Partial CDR3 DNA: TGTGCCAGCAGTGAGTCGACAACTAGTGCAGAA. It is translated as CASSESTTSAE. The entire CDR3 is CASSESTTSAETLYF.

As to this clone: These gene names are mouse names. The CDR3 is cut off 4 residues early in the read; its end comes from the germline J gene. The chain employs TRBV13-2 and TRBJ2-1; D uncertain. The V end lost 2 bases, the J end lost 0 bases, and 9 bases lay between the germline ends. The CDR3 has 15 residues. Germline CDR1 NNHNN, CDR2 SYGAGS (reference sequence). The CDR3 reads CASGDSTDNYAEQFF. The CDR3 DNA, read in part, is TGTGCCAGCGGTGACAGCACAGATAACTATGCT.

This clone has a count of ten or more. The germline and genes are mouse ones. The DNA read from the CDR3 is TGTGCCAGCAGTCACAGGGGTTCGGAT. The encoded protein is CASSHRGSD. In full, the CDR3 is CASSHRGSDEQYF. V usage is TRBV13-3 and J usage is TRBJ2-7; TRBD1 agrees at 7 bases. The CDR3 end falls 4 residues outside the read, so it is completed with the germline J gene. The germline CDR1 and CDR2 sequences are NNHDY and SYVADS. The CDR3 totals 13 residues.

Worth noting for this clone: Germline and genes: mouse. Read coverage stops 4 residues before the CDR3 terminus; the germline J gene supplies the remainder. The chain is built from TRBV1 and TRBJ2-7; perhaps TRBD1 as D (6 bases). Germline values: CDR1 NSQYPW, CDR2 LRSPGD (reference sequence). The length of the CDR3 is 16 residues. V was shortened by 0 bases and J by 1 base, with 13 bases between the two germline ends. The CDR3: CTCSADERTESYEQYF. Incomplete CDR3 DNA: TGCACCTGCAGTGCAGATGAGAGGACAGAATCCTAT.

Note on this clone: Mouse germline and gene names are used. Coverage ceases 4 residues before the CDR3 finishes, and the germline J gene fills in the end. This chain uses TRBV19 with TRBJ2-7; no clear D gene. This CDR3 comprises 11 residues. CDR1 and CDR2 (germline): FNHDT, SITEND (reference sequence). The germline V and J ends were trimmed by 9 bases and 3 bases, with 10 bases remaining between them. The CDR3 reads CATQQNYEQYF. The sequenced CDR3 bases are TGTGCCACCCAACAGAACTAT.

The sample holds a few counts of this clone. Mouse gene names and germline throughout. The CDR3 extends 4 residues past the end of the read, so its final part is completed from the germline J gene. This chain connects TRBV13-3 to TRBJ1-2, with 10 positions matching TRBD1. This CDR3 region has 15 residues. Germline V gene lookup returns CDR1 NNHDY and CDR2 SYVADS. The CDR3 loop is CASSDAGTGEVDYTF. The covered CDR3 bases are TGTGCCAGCAGTGATGCCGGGACAGGGGAGGTC.

In this sample, this clone turned up a few times. TCRdb gives a protein that differs at residue 12 from what the DNA encodes, so the protein here is translated from the DNA. These gene names are mouse names. The sequenced fragment ends 3 residues before the CDR3 boundary, so the rest is inferred from the germline J gene. J is TRBJ1-3 and V is TRBV1, with 7 bases fitting TRBD1. Germline V gives CDR1 NSQYPW, CDR2 LRSPGD (reference sequence). The CDR3 totals 15 residues. The V gene end was trimmed by 3 bases and the J gene end by 4 bases; junction bases not matched to a gene: 6. CDR3 bases read: TGCACCTGCAGTGCCGACAGGGAGGAGGGAAATACG. Translation gives CTCSADREEGNT. The full CDR3 is CTCSADREEGNTLYF. Combining the CDR3 with reference TRBV1 and TRBJ1-3 gives the whole variable domain VTLLEQNPRWRLVPRGQAVNLRCILKNSQYPWMSWYQQDLQKQLQWLFTLRSPGDKEVKSLPGADYLATRVTDTELRLQVANMSQGRTLYCTCSADREEGNTLYFGEGSRLIVV.

This clone has just a few counts. Gene names denote mouse genes. The read terminates 4 residues before the CDR3 end, so the remaining end is supplied by the germline J gene. The chain employs TRBV13-3 and TRBJ2-7; 8 nucleotides agree with TRBD2. Germline lookup yields CDR1 NNHDY and CDR2 SYVADS. This CDR3 comprises 15 residues. The trim removed 1 base at V and 1 base at J, leaving 4 bases unmatched. The part of the CDR3 DNA that was read is TGTGCCAGCAGTGATCGGGGGGGCGGGTCCTAT. It yields the protein CASSDRGGGSY. The whole CDR3 protein reads CASSDRGGGSYEQYF.

Many counts were recorded for this clone. The germline and genes are mouse ones. From the germline J gene comes the end of the CDR3, since the read stops 4 residues before it. This rearrangement joins TRBV13-3 to TRBJ2-7, with 9 bases fitting TRBD2. Germline-derived CDR1 and CDR2 are NNHDY and SYVADS. This CDR3 spans 14 amino acids. CDR3 in amino acids: CASSLTGGEYEQYF. CDR3 DNA, as far as it was read: TGTGCCAGCAGTCTGACTGGGGGAGAGTAT.

A remark on this clone: The translated DNA and TCRdb's protein are not identical at residue 11; the protein here was translated from the DNA. Gene names are mouse gene names. From the germline J gene comes the end of the CDR3, since the read stops 3 residues before it. The chain recombines TRBV13-3 with TRBJ1-3; 7 bases fit TRBD1. The CDR3 is made up of 14 amino acids. Germline V gene data show CDR1 as NNHDY and CDR2 as SYVADS. V lost 3 bases to trimming and J lost 5 bases; unmatched junction nucleotides: 5. The DNA read from the CDR3 is TGTGCCAGCAGTGCTGGGACAGCTCGAAATACG. Amino acids: CASSAGTARNT. Given in full, the CDR3 is CASSAGTARNTLYF.

This clone was detected a few times. Germline and genes here are mouse. Read data end 4 residues before the CDR3 end; the end is taken from the germline J gene. This chain links TRBV13-1 with TRBJ2-1; D is possibly TRBD1 (6 bases). CDR3 size: 14 residues. CDR1 is NSHNY, CDR2 SYGAGN, per germline. The CDR3 sequence: CASSEVGRGAEQFF. The part of the CDR3 DNA that was read is TGTGCCAGCAGTGAAGTCGGGAGGGGGGCT.

Remarks on this clone: Germline and genes here are mouse. Read data end 4 residues before the CDR3 end; the end is taken from the germline J gene. This chain links TRBV1 with TRBJ2-4; 7 bases align to TRBD2. The CDR3 is 15 amino acids. The germline V gene encodes CDR1 NSQYPW and CDR2 LRSPGD (reference sequence). Trimming took 3 bases from V and 2 from J; bases not matched to a gene: 5. Here the CDR3 reads CTCSAPLGDQNTLYF. CDR3 DNA, as far as it was read: TGCACCTGCAGTGCGCCCCTGGGGGATCAAAAC.

About this clone: Germline and genes here are mouse. CDR3 loop: CASSFPGGNYAEQFF. CDR3 DNA, as far as it was read: TGTGCCAGCAGCTTTCCTGGGGGTAACTATGCT. The V gene is TRBV3, the J gene TRBJ2-1; 7 nucleotides agree with TRBD2. The read terminates 4 residues ahead of where the CDR3 ends, so the germline J gene completes it. The CDR3 is made up of 15 amino acids. Trimming cost V 3 bases and J 0 bases; bases outside gene matches: 2. Germline CDR1 is SNHLY and CDR2 is FYNGKV (reference sequence).

This clone was recorded many times. Germline and genes here are mouse. The read halts 4 residues ahead of the CDR3 end, with the missing end drawn from the germline J gene. The chain is built from TRBV13-3 and TRBJ2-5; 11 nucleotides match TRBD2. The CDR3 length is 15 residues. Germline CDR1 and CDR2: NNHDY and SYVADS. CDR3 DNA (partial): TGTGCCAGCAGCCCCGACTGGGGGGGGGAAGAC. Translation: CASSPDWGGED. The whole CDR3 is CASSPDWGGEDTQYF.